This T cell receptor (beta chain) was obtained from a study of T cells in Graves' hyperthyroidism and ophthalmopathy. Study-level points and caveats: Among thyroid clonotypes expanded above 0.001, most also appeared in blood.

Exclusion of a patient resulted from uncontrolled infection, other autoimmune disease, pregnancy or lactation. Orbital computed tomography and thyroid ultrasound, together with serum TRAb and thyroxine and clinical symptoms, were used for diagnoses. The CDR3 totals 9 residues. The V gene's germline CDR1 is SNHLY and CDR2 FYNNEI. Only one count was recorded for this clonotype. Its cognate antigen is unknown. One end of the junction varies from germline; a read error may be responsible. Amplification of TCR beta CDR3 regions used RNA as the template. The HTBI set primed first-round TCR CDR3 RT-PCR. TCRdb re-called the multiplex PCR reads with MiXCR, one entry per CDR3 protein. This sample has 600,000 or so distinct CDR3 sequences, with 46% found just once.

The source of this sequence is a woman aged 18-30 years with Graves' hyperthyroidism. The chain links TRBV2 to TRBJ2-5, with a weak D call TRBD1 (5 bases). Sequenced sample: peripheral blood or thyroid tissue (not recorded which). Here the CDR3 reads CASRGPESF. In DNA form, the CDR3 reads TGTGCCAGCAGGGGGCCCGAGTCCTTC.